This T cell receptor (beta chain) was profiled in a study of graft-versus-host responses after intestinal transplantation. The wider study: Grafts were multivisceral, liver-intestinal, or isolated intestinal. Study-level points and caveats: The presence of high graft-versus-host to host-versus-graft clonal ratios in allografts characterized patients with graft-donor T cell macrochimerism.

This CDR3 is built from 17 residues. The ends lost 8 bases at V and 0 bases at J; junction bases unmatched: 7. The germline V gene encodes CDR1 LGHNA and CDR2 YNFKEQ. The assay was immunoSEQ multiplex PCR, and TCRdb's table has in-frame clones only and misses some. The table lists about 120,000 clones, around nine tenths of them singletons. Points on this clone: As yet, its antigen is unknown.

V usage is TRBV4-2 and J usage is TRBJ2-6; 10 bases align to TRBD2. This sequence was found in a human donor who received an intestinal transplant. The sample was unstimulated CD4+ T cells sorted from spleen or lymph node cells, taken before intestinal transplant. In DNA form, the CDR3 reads TGTGCCAGCGAACCGGGACTAGCGAGCTCTGGGGCCAACGTCCTGACTTTC. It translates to CASEPGLASSGANVLTF.